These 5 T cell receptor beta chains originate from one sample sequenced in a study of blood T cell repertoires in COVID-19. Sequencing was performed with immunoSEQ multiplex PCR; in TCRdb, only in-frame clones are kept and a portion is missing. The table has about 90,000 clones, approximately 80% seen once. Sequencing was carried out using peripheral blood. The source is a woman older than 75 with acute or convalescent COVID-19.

The CDR3 is CASSLGRDRGSDTQYF. The CDR3 nucleotides read TGTGCCAGCAGCTTGGGCCGGGACAGGGGCTCAGATACGCAGTATTTT. The chain joins TRBV5-4 to TRBJ2-3; TRBD1 aligns across 10 bases. The CDR3 consists of 16 residues. The J segment lost 4 bases and the V segment lost 0 bases, leaving 5 bases of the junction unmatched. The germline V gene encodes CDR1 SGHNT and CDR2 YYREEE (reference sequence).

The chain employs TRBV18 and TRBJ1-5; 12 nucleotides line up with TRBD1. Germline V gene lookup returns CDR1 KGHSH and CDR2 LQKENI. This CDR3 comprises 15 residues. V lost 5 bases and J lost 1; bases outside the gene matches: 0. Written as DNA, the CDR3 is TGTGCCAGCTCAGGGACAGGGGGCAGCAATCAGCCCCAGCATTTT. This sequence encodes CASSGTGGSNQPQHF. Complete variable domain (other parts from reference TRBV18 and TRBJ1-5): NAGVMQNPRHLVRRRGQEARLRCSPMKGHSHVYWYRQLPEEGLKFMVYLQKENIIDESGMPKERFSAEFPKEGPSILRIQQVVRGDSAAYFCASSGTGGSNQPQHFGDGTRLSIL.

CDR3 nucleotide sequence: TGTGCCTACTCGGTGACCCAGTACTTC. Translating gives CAYSVTQYF. The V call is TRBV19, the J call TRBJ2-5; D unresolved. V lost 11 bases and J 7 bases, leaving 8 bases between the germline ends. Germline CDR1 and CDR2: LNHDA and SQIVND (reference sequence). The length of the CDR3 is 9 residues.

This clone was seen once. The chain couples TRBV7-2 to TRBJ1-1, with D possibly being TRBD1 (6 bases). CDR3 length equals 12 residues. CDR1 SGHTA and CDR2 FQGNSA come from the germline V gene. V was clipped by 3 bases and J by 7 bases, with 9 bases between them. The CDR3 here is CASSFTGFEAFF. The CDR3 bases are TGTGCCAGCAGCTTTACAGGGTTTGAAGCTTTCTTT.

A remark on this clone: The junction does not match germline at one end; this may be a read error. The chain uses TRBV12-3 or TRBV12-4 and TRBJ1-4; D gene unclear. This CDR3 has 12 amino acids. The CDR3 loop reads CASSLVHNWAIF. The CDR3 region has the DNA TGTGCCAGCAGTCTCGTACACAATTGGGCCATTTTT.